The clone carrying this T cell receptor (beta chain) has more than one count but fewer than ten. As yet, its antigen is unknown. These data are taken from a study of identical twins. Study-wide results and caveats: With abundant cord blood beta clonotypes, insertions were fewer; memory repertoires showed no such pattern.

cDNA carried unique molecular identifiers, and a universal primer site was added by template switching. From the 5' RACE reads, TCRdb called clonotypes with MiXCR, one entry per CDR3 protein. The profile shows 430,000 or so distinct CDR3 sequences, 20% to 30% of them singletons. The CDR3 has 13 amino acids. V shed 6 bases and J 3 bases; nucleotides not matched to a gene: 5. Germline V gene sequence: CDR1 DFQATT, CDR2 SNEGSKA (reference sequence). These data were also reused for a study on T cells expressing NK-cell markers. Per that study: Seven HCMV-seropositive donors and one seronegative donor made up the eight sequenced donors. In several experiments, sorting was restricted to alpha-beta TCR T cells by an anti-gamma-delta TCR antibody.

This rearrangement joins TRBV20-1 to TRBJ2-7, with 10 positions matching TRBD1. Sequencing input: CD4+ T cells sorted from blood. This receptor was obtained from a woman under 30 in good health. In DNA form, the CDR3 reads TGCAGTGCAAAGGGACAGGGGATCTACGAGCAGTACTTC. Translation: CSAKGQGIYEQYF.